This entry concerns a single T cell receptor beta chain. The source of the sample is a study of early T cells in non-severe SARS-CoV-2 infection. TCRdb reprocessed the 5' RACE reads with MiXCR, giving one entry per CDR3 protein. Of 40,000 to 45,000 distinct CDR3 sequences listed, approximately 5.9% are singletons. The CDR3 is 13 amino acids. Looked up from germline, CDR1 is SGHTA and CDR2 is FQGTGA. V lost 1 base, J lost 8 bases, and 1 base stayed unmatched. Source: whole blood, taken at baseline. The TCR comes from an adult who was a healthcare worker with PCR-confirmed SARS-CoV-2 infection or an uninfected control (not recorded which). This rearrangement joins TRBV7-3 to TRBJ2-1; 8 bases agree with TRBD1. CDR3 amino acids: CASSLNRGDEQFF. CDR3 sequence (DNA): TGTGCCAGCAGCTTAAACAGGGGGGATGAGCAGTTCTTC.